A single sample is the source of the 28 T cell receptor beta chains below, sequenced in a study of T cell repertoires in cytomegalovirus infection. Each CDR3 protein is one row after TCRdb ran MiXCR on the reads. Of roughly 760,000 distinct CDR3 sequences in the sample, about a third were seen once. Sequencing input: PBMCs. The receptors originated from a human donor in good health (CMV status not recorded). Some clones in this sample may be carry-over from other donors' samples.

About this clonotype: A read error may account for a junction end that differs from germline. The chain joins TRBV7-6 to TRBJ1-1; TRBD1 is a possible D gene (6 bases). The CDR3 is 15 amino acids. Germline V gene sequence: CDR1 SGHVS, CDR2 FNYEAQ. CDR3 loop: CASSFLQGANTEDFF. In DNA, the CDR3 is TGTGCCAGCAGCTTCTTACAGGGCGCGAACACTGAAGATTTCTTT.

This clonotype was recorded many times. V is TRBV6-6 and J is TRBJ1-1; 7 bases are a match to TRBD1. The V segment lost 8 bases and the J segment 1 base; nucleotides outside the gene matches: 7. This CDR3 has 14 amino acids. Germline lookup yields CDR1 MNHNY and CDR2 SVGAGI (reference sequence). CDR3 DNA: TGTGCCAGCTCCCTGGGACAGCCGAACACTGAAGCTTTCTTT. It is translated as CASSLGQPNTEAFF.

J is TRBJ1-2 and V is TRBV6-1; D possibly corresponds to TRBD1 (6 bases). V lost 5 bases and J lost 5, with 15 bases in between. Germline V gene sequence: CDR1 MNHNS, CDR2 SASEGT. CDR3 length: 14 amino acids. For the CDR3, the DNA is TGTGCCAGCAGTTACCGGGGGGCCAGATATGGCTACACCTTC. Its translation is CASSYRGARYGYTF.

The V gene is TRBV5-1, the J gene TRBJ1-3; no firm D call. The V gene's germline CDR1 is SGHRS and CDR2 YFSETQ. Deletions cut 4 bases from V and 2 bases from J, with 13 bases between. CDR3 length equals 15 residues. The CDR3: CASSPGPQPGNTIYF. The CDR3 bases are TGCGCCAGCAGCCCTGGACCCCAGCCTGGAAACACCATATATTTT.

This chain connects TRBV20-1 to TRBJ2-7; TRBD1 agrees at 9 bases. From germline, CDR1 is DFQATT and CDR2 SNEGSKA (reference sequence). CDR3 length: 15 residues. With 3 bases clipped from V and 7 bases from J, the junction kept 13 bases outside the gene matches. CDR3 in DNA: TGCAGTGCTAGCTCCGTTGACAGGGGGGAGAGGGAGCAGTACTTC. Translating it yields CSASSVDRGEREQYF.

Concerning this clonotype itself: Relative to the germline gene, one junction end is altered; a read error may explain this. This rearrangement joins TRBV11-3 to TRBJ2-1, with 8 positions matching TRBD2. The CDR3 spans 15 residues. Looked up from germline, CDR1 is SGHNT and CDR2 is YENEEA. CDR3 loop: CASILGGGNGNEQFF. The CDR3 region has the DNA TGTGCCAGCATCTTAGGCGGGGGGAACGGCAATGAGCAGTTCTTC.

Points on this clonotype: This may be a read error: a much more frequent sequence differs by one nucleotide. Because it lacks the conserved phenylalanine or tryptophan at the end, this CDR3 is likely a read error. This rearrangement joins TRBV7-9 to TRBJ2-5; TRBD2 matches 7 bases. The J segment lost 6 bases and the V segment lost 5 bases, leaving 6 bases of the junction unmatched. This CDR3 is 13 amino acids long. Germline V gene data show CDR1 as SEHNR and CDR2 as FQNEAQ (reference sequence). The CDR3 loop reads CASSSGISKTQYL. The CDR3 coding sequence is TGTGCCAGCAGCAGCGGGATAAGCAAGACCCAGTACTTA.

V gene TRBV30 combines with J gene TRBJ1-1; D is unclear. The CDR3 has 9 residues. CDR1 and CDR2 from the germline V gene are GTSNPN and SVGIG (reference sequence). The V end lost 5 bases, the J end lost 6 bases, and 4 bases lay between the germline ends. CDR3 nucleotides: TGTGCCTGGCACCCTGAAGCTTTCTTT. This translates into CAWHPEAFF. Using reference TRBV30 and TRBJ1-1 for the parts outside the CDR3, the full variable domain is SQTIHQWPATLVQPVGSPLSLECTVEGTSNPNLYWYRQAAGRGLQLLFYSVGIGQISSEVPQNLSASRPQDRQFILSSKKLLLSDSGFYLCAWHPEAFFGQGTRLTVV.

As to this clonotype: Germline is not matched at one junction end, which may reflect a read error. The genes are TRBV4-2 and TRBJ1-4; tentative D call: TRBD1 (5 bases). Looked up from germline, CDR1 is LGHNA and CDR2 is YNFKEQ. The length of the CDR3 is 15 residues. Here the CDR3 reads CDSSQDPGRSTQLFF. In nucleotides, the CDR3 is TGTGACAGCAGCCAGGATCCGGGACGTAGCACCCAACTGTTTTTT.

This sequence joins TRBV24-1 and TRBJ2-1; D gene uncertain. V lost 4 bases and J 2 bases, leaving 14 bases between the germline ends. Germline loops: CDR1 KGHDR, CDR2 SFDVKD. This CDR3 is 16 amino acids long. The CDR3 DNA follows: TGTGCCACCAGTGAGGTGGGCCTGCGAGCCTACAATGAGCAGTTCTTC. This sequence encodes CATSEVGLRAYNEQFF.

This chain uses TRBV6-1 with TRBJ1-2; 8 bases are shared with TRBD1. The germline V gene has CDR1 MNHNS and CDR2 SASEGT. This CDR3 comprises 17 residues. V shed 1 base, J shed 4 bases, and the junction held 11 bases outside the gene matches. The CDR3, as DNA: TGTGCCAGCAGTGAAGATCTCGCGGCGGGACAGGTCTATGGCTACACCTTC. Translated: CASSEDLAAGQVYGYTF.

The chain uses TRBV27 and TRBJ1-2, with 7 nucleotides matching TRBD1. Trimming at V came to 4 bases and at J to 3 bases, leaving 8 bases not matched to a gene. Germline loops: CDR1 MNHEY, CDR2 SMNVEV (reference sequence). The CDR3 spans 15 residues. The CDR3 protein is CASSSNRGFYYGYTF. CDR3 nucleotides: TGTGCCAGCAGTTCGAACAGGGGCTTTTACTATGGCTACACCTTC.

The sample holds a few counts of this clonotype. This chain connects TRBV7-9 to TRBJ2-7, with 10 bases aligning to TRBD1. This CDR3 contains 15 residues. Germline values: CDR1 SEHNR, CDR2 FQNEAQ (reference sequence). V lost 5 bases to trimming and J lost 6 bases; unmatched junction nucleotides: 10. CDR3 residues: CASSQGDRGPPEQYF. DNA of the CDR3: TGTGCCAGCAGCCAGGGGGACAGGGGCCCGCCCGAGCAGTACTTC.

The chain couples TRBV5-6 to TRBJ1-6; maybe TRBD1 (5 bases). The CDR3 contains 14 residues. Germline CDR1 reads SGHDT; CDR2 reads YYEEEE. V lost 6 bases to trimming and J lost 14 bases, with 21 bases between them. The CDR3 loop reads CASTRDGEFGTLHF. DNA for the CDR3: TGTGCCAGCACTAGGGACGGCGAATTTGGCACCCTCCACTTT. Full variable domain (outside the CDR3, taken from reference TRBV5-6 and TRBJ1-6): DAGVTQSPTHLIKTRGQQVTLRCSPKSGHDTVSWYQQALGQGPQFIFQYYEEEERQRGNFPDRFSGHQFPNYSSELNVNALLLGDSALYLCASTRDGEFGTLHFGNGTRLTVT.

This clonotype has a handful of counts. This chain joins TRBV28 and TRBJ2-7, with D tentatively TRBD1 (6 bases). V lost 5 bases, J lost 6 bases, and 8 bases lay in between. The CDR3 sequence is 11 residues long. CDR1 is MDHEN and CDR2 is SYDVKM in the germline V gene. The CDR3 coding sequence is TGTGCCAGCAGTATGGACAGCGAGCAGTACTTC. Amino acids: CASSMDSEQYF. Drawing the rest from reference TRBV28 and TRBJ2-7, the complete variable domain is DVKVTQSSRYLVKRTGEKVFLECVQDMDHENMFWYRQDPGLGLRLIYFSYDVKMKEKGDIPEGYSVSREKKERFSLILESASTNQTSMYLCASSMDSEQYFGPGTRLTVT.

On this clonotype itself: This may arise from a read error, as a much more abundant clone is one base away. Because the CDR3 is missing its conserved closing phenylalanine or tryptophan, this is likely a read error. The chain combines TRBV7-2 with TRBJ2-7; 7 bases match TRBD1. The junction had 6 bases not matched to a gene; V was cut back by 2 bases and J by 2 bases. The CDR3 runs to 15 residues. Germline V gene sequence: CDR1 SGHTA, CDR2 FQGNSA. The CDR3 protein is CASSLMTGPTYEQYL. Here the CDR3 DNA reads TGTGCCAGCAGCTTAATGACAGGGCCAACCTACGAGCAGTACTTA.

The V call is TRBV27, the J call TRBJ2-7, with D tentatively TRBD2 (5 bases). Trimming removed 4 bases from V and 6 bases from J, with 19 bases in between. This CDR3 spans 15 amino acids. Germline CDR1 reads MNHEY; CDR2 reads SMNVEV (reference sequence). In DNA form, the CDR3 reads TGTGCCAGCAGTTATAGGAATTACGGGAATATCGAGCAGTACTTC. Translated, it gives CASSYRNYGNIEQYF.

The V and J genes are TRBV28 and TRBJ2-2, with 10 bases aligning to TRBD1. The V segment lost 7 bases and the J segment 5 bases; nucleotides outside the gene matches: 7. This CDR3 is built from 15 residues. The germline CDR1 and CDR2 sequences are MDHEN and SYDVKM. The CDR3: CASTPPGQGTGELFF. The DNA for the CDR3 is TGTGCCAGCACCCCTCCGGGACAGGGGACCGGGGAGCTGTTTTTT.

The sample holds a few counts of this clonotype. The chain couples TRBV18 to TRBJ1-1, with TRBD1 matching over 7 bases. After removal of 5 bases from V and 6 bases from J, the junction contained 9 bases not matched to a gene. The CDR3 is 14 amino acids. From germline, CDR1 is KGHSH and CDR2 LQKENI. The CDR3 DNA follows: TGTGCCAGCTCAGGTGACAGGGCAGGGGCTGAAGCTTTCTTT. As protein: CASSGDRAGAEAFF.

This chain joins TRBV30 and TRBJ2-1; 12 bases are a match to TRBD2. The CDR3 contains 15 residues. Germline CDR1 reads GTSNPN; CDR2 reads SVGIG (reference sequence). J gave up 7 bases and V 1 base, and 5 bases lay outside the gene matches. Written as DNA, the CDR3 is TGTGCCTGGAGTGCTAGCGGGGGGGCCCGGAATGAGCAGTTCTTC. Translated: CAWSASGGARNEQFF.

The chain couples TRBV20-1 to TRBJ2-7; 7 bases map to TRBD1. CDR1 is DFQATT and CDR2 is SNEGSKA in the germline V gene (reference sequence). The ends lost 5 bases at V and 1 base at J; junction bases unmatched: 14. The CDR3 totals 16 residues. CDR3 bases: TGCAGTGCTCCCCACCAGGGGGACAGAAGTTCCTACGAGCAGTACTTC. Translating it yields CSAPHQGDRSSYEQYF.

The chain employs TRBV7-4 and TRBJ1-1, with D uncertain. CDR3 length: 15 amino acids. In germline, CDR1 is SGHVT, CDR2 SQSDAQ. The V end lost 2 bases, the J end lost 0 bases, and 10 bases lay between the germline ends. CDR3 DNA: TGTGCCAGCAGCTTATTACAGCCAATGAACACTGAAGCTTTCTTT. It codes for CASSLLQPMNTEAFF. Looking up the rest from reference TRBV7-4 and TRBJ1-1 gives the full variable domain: GAGVSQSPRYKVAKRGRDVALRCDSISGHVTLYWYRQTLGQGSEVLTYSQSDAQRDKSGRPSGRFSAERPERSVSTLKIQRTEQGDSAVYLCASSLLQPMNTEAFFGQGTRLTVV.

The CDR3 nucleotides are TGTGCCAGCAGTTTACTGAATATGGAGACCCAGTACTTC. Its protein product is CASSLLNMETQYF. The J gene is TRBJ2-5, the V gene TRBV28; D is unclear. In germline, CDR1 is MDHEN, CDR2 SYDVKM. The CDR3 contains 13 residues. V dropped 2 bases and J dropped 5 bases, with 9 bases sitting between them. The variable domain in full, completed from reference TRBV28 and TRBJ2-5, reads DVKVTQSSRYLVKRTGEKVFLECVQDMDHENMFWYRQDPGLGLRLIYFSYDVKMKEKGDIPEGYSVSREKKERFSLILESASTNQTSMYLCASSLLNMETQYFGPGTRLLVL.

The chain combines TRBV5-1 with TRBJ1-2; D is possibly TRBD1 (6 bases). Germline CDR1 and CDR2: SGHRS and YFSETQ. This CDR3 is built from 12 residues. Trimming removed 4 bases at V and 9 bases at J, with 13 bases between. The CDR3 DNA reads TGCGCCAGCAGCGGTGGACAGACTTGCTACACCTTC. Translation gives CASSGGQTCYTF.

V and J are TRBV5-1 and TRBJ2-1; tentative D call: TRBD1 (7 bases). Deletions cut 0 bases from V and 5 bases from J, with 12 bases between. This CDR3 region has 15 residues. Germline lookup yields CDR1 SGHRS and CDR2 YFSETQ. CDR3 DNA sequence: TGCGCCAGCAGCTTGGGCAGGGGGGCAAACAATGAGCAGTTCTTC. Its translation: CASSLGRGANNEQFF.

For the CDR3, the DNA is TGTGCCAGCAGCCTCCCGCCGACGGGGAACTATGGCTACACCTTC. Protein product: CASSLPPTGNYGYTF. The gene calls are TRBV28 and TRBJ1-2; D gene uncertain. Between the trimmed V and J ends, which lost 6 bases and 2 bases, there was a span of 16 bases. The length of the CDR3 is 15 residues. Germline CDR1 reads MDHEN; CDR2 reads SYDVKM.

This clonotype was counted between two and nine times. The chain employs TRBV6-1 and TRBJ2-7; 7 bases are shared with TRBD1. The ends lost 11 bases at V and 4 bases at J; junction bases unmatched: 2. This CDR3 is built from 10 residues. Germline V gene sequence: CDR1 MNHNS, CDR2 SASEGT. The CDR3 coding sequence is TGTGCCGCAGGGGGATACGAGCAGTACTTC. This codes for CAAGGYEQYF.

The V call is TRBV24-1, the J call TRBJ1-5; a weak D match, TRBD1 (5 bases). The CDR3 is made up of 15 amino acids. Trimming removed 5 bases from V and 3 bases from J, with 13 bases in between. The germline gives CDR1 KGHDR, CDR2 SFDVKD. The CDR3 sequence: CATSAARGANQPQHF. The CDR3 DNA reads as TGTGCCACCAGTGCAGCACGTGGGGCCAATCAGCCCCAGCATTTT.